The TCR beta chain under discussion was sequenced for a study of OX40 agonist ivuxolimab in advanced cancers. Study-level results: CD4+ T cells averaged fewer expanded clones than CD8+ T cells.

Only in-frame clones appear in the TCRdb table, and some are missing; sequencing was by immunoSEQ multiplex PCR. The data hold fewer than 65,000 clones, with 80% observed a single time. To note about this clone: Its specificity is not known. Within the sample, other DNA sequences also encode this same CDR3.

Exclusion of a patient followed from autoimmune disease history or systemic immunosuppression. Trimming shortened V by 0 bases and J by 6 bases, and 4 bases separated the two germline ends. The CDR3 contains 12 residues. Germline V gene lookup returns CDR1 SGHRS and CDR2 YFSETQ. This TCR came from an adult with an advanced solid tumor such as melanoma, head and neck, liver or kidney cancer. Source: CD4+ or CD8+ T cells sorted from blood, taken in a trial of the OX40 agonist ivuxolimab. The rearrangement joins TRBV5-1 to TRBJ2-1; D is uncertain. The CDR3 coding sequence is TGCGCCAGCAGCTTGGCCGGCAATGAGCAGTTCTTC. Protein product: CASSLAGNEQFF.